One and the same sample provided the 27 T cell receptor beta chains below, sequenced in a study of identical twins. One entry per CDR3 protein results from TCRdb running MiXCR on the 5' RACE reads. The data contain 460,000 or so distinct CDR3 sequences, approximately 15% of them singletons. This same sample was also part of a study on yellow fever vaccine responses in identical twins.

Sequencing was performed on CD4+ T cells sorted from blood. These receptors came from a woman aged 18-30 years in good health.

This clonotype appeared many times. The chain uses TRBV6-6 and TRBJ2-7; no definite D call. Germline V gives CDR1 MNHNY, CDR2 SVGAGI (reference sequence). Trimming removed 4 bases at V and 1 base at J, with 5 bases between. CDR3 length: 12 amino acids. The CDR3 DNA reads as TGTGCCAGCAGTTCCGAATCCTACGAGCAGTACTTC. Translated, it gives CASSSESYEQYF.

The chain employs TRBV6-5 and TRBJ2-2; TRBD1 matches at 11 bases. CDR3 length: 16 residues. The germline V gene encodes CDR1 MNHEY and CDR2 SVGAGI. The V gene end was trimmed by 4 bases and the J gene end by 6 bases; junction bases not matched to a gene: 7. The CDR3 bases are TGTGCCAGCAGTTCCCGGGACAGGGGGAGGCCCGGGGAGCTGTTTTTT. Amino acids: CASSSRDRGRPGELFF.

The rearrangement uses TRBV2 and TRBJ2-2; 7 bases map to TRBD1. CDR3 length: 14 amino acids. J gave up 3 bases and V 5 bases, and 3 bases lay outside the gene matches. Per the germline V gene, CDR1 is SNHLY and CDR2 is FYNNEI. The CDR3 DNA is TGTGCCAGCAGTAGGGACAGACACACCGGGGAGCTGTTTTTT. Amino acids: CASSRDRHTGELFF. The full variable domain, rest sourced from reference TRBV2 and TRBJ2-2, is EPEVTQTPSHQVTQMGQEVILRCVPISNHLYFYWYRQILGQKVEFLVSFYNNEISEKSEIFDDQFSVERPDGSNFTLKIRSTKLEDSAMYFCASSRDRHTGELFFGEGSRLTVL.

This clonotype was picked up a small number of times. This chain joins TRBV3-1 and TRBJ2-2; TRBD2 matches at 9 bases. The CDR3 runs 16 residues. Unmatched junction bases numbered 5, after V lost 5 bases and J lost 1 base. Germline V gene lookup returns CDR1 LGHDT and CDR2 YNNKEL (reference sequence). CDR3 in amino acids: CASSGRLAENTGELFF. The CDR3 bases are TGTGCCAGCAGCGGACGACTAGCGGAGAACACCGGGGAGCTGTTTTTT.

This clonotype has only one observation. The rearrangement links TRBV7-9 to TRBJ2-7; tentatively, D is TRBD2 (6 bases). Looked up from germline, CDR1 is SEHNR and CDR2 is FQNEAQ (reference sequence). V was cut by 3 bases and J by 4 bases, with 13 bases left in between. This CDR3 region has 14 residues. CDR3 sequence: CASSFLGGGYEQYF. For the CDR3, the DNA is TGTGCCAGCAGCTTCTTGGGTGGAGGGTACGAGCAGTACTTC. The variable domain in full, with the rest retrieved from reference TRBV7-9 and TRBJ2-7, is DTGVSQNPRHKITKRGQNVTFRCDPISEHNRLYWYRQTLGQGPEFLTYFQNEAQLEKSRLLSDRFSAERPKGSFSTLEIQRTEQGDSAMYLCASSFLGGGYEQYFGPGTRLTVT.

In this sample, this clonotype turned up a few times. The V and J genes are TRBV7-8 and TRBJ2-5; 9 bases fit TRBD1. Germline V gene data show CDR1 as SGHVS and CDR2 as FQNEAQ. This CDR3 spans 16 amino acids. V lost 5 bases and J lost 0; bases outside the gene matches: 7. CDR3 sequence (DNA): TGTGCCAGCAGCGGGAGGGACAGGGCCAACCAAGAGACCCAGTACTTC. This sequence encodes CASSGRDRANQETQYF.

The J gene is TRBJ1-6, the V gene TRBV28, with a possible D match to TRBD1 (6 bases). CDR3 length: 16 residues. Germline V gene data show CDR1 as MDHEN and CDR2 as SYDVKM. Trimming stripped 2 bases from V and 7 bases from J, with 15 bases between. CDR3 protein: CASSLRLTGPNSPLHF. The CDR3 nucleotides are TGTGCCAGCAGTTTAAGACTGACAGGCCCCAATTCACCCCTCCACTTT.

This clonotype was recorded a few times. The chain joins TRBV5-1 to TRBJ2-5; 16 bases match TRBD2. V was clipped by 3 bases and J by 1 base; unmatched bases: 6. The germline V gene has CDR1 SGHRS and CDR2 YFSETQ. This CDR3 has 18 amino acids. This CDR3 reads CASSWGTSGRASQETQYF. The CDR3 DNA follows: TGCGCCAGCAGCTGGGGGACTAGCGGGAGGGCCTCCCAAGAGACCCAGTACTTC. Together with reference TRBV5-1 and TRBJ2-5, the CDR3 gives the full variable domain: KAGVTQTPRYLIKTRGQQVTLSCSPISGHRSVSWYQQTPGQGLQFLFEYFSETQRNKGNFPGRFSGRQFSNSRSEMNVSTLELGDSALYLCASSWGTSGRASQETQYFGPGTRLLVL.

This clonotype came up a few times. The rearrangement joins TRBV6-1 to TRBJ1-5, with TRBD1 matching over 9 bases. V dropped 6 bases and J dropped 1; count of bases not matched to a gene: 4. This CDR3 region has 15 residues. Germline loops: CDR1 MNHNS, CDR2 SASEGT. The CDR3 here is CASRGQGASNQPQHF. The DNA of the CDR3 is TGTGCCAGCAGGGGACAGGGAGCGAGCAATCAGCCCCAGCATTTT.

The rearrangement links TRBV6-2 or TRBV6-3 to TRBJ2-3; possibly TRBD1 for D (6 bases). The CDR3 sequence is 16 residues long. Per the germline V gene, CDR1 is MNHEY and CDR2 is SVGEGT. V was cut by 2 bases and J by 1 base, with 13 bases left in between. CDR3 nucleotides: TGTGCCAGCAGTTACCGTAGGGGGATGGGCACAGATACGCAGTATTTT. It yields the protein CASSYRRGMGTDTQYF.

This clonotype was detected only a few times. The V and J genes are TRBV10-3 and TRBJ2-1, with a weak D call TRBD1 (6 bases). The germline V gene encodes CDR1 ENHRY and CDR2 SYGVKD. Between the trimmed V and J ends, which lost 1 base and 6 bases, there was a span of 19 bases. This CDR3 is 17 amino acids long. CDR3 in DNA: TGTGCCATCAGTGAGTATCCGGGGACAACAAGGGGCAATGAGCAGTTCTTC. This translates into CAISEYPGTTRGNEQFF.

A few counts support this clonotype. CDR3 DNA: TGCGCCAGCAGCTTGCAGCATCTAGAGACCCAGTACTTC. The encoded protein is CASSLQHLETQYF. V usage is TRBV5-1 and J usage is TRBJ2-5; unclear D gene. This CDR3 comprises 13 residues. Trimming cost V 1 base and J 4 bases, with 8 bases left between them. Per the germline V gene, CDR1 is SGHRS and CDR2 is YFSETQ.

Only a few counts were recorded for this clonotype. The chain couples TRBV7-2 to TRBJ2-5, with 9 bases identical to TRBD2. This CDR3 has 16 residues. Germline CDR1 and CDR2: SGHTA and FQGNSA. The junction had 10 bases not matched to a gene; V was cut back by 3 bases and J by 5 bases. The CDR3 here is CASSFSPHSGGETQYF. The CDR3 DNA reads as TGTGCCAGCAGCTTCTCACCCCACAGCGGGGGGGAGACCCAGTACTTC.

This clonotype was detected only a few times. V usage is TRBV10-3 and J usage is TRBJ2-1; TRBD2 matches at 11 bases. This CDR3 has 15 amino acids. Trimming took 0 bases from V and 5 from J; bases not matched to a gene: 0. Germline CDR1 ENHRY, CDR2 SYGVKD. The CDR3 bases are TGTGCCATCAGTGAGTCGGGACTAGCGGACAATGAGCAGTTCTTC. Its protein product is CAISESGLADNEQFF.

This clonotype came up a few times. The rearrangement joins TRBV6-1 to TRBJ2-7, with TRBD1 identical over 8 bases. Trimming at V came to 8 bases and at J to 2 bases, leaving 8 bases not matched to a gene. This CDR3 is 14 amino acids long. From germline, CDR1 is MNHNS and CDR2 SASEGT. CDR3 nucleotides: TGTGCCAGCCAGCGGACAGGGAAAACCTACGAGCAGTACTTC. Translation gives CASQRTGKTYEQYF.

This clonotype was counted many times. CDR3: CAAGGVKETQYF. Here the CDR3 DNA reads TGTGCAGCCGGGGGGGTAAAAGAGACCCAGTACTTC. This chain uses TRBV11-2 with TRBJ2-5; 8 positions match TRBD2. The germline V gene has CDR1 SGHAT and CDR2 FQNNGV. The CDR3 length is 12 residues.

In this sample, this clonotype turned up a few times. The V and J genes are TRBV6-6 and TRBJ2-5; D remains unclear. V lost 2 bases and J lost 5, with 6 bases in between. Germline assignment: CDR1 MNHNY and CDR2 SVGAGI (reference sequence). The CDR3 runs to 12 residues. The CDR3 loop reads CASSYGWETQYF. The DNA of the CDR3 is TGTGCCAGCAGTTACGGATGGGAGACCCAGTACTTC.

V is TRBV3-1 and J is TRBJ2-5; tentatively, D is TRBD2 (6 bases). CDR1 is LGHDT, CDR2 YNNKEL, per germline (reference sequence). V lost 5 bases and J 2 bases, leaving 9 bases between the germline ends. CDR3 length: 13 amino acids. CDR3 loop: CASSAGRQETQYF. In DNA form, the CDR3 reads TGTGCCAGCAGCGCGGGACGGCAAGAGACCCAGTACTTC.

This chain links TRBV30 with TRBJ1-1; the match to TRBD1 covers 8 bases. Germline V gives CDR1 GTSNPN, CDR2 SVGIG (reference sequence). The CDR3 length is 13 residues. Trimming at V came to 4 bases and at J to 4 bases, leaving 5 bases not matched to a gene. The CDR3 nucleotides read TGTGCCTGGACAGGGGGCGCAGGCACTGAAGCTTTCTTT. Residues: CAWTGGAGTEAFF.

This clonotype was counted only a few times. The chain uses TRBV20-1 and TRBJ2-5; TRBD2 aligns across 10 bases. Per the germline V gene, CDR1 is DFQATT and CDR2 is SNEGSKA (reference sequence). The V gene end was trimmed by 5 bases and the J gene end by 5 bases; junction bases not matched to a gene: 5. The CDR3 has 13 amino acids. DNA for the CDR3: TGCAGTGCTCGGACTAGCGGTCGGGAGACCCAGTACTTC. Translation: CSARTSGRETQYF.

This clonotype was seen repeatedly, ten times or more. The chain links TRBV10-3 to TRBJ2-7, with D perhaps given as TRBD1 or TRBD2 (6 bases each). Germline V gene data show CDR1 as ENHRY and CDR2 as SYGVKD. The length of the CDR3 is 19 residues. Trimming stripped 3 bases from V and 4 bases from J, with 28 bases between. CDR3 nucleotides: TGTGCCATCAGTGATTTGACTAACGGGAGTTTTCGGGGGCTTTACGAGCAGTACTTC. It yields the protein CAISDLTNGSFRGLYEQYF.

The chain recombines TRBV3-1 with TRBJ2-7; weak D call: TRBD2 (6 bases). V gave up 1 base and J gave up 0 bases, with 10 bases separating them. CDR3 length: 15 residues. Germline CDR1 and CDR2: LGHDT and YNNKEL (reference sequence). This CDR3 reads CASSQVASASYEQYF. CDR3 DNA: TGTGCCAGCAGCCAAGTCGCTAGCGCCTCCTACGAGCAGTACTTC.

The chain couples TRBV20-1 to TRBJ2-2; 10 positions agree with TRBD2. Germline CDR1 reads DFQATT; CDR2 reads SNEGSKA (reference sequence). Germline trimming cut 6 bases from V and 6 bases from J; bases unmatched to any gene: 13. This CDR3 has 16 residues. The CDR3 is CSARKLAGGGPGELFF. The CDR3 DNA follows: TGCAGTGCCAGAAAATTAGCGGGAGGAGGACCCGGGGAGCTGTTTTTT.

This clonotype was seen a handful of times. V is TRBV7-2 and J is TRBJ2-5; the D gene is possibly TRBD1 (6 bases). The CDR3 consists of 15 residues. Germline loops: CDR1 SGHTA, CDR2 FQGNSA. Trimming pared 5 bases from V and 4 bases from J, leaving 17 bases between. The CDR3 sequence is CASSQASGRGETQYF. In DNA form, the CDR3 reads TGTGCCAGCAGCCAAGCGTCGGGCAGGGGAGAGACCCAGTACTTC.

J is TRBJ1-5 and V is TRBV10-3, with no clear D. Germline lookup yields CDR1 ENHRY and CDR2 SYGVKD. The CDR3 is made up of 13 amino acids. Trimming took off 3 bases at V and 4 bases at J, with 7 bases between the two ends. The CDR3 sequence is CAISEAANQPQHF. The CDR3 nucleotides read TGTGCCATCAGTGAAGCAGCGAATCAGCCCCAGCATTTT.

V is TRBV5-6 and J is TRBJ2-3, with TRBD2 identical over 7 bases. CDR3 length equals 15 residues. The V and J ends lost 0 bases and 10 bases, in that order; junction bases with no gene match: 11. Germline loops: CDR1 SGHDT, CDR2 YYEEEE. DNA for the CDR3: TGTGCCAGCAGCTTGGTAGGAGGTCCCGGGGGGTCGCAGTATTTT. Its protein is CASSLVGGPGGSQYF.

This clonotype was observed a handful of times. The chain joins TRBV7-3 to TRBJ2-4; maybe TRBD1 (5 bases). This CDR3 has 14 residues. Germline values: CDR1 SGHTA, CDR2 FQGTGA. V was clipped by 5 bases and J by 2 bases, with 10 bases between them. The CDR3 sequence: CASSLKGSKNIQYF. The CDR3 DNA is TGTGCCAGCAGCCTCAAGGGGTCCAAAAACATTCAGTACTTC.